The clone carrying this T cell receptor beta chain was found a few times. The data stem from a study of beta chain features in type 1 diabetes. Researchers reported sorting CD4+ naive, central memory, regulatory and stem cell-like memory cells via CD45RO/CCR7/CD25/CD127/CD95/CD27. Purity of each sorted population was above 98%. The V end was cut by 7 bases, the J end by 4 bases, with 10 bases between. In germline, CDR1 is SQVTM, CDR2 ANQGSEA. The CDR3 covers 12 residues. The investigators reverse transcribed all of the isolated RNA, so they sequenced expressed TCRB transcripts. The read count averaged about 3.6 million across naive, central memory and regulatory T cell samples. Profiled with immunoSEQ multiplex PCR; TCRdb holds only in-frame clones, not every one. The sample holds some 44,000 clones; roughly half are singletons and the top ten take over 2%.

J is TRBJ1-4 and V is TRBV29-1, with D tentatively TRBD1 (6 bases). The sample was Tregs from blood. The receptor was derived from a woman aged 18-35 years in good health. CDR3 protein: CSARDNNEKLFF. DNA for the CDR3: TGCAGCGCCCGGGACAATAATGAAAAACTGTTTTTT.